Here is one T cell receptor (beta chain) with its context. Its antigen is not identified. Per germline, CDR1 SGHAT and CDR2 FQNNGV. V lost 7 bases and J 2 bases, leaving 12 bases between the germline ends. There are 14 residues in the CDR3. The entry originates in a study of cytomegalovirus exposure and HLA in healthy donors. Findings and caveats of the study: Highly shared sequence variants in one cluster were likely a sequencing artifact. For most TCR beta V segments, an earlier analysis put the productive rate at about 90% or about 30% of the time. Later analysis indicated greater clonal expansion among HLA-associated TCR beta chains than among equally common other chains. Later, TCR association rates were found to vary by HLA locus, highest for DRB1 and lowest for HLA-C.

Researchers ran the PCR with 60 Vbeta and 13 Jbeta primers. The protocol was immunoSEQ multiplex PCR, while the TCRdb copy is restricted to in-frame clones and leaves out a portion. Of about 190,000 clones listed, 75% to 90% are singletons. The chain is built from TRBV11-2 and TRBJ1-3; D call uncertain. Sequencing input: PBMCs. The TCR originated in a man younger than 45 in good health and CMV-seronegative. CDR3 in DNA: TGTGCCAGCACCCAGACCGGGGCTGGAAACACCATATATTTT. As protein: CASTQTGAGNTIYF.